The 23 T cell receptor beta chains below were found in one sample sequenced in a study of shared clonotypes between healthy human individuals. The assay was immunoSEQ multiplex PCR, and TCRdb's table has in-frame clones only and misses some. The sample contains a few million clones, 85% to 95% of which appear only once. Sequenced sample: naive CD4+ T cells sorted from blood. Subset meaning: CD45RA+ positively selected. The receptors come from a man aged 18 to 35 in good health.

This clone occurred once. The chain couples TRBV5-6 to TRBJ1-2, with 7 bases that match TRBD1. The CDR3 runs to 14 residues. Germline CDR1 is SGHDT and CDR2 is YYEEEE. With V trimmed by 5 bases and J by 0 bases, 4 bases remained unmatched. The CDR3: CASRMTGSNYGYTF. The CDR3 DNA follows: TGTGCCAGCAGGATGACAGGGTCTAACTATGGCTACACCTTC.

The rearrangement uses TRBV9 and TRBJ2-5, with 10 nucleotides matching TRBD2. The CDR3 consists of 15 residues. Unmatched junction bases numbered 2, after V lost 1 base and J lost 2 bases. Germline V gene lookup returns CDR1 SGDLS and CDR2 YYNGEE. The DNA for the CDR3 is TGTGCCAGCAGCGTACGGACTAGCGGACAAGAGACCCAGTACTTC. Translated, it gives CASSVRTSGQETQYF.

This sequence joins TRBV28 and TRBJ1-5; tentatively, D is TRBD1 (6 bases). CDR3 size: 17 residues. Trimming cost V 6 bases and J 0 bases, with 18 bases left between them. The germline CDR1 and CDR2 sequences are MDHEN and SYDVKM. The CDR3 DNA follows: TGTGCCAGCAGCAAAAAGGAGGGGGGGTATAGCAATCAGCCCCAGCATTTT. It codes for CASSKKEGGYSNQPQHF.

In the case of this clone: The same CDR3 also results from other DNA sequences found in this sample. V and J are TRBV29-1 and TRBJ1-2; possibly TRBD1 for D (6 bases). V lost 6 bases and J 0 bases, leaving 11 bases between the germline ends. The CDR3 extends over 13 amino acids. Germline CDR1 is SQVTM and CDR2 is ANQGSEA. This chain's CDR3 is CSVGQTSNYGYTF. CDR3 nucleotide sequence: TGCAGCGTAGGACAGACCTCTAACTATGGCTACACCTTC.

This chain joins TRBV30 and TRBJ1-5; 9 nucleotides align to TRBD1. Germline trimming cut 4 bases from V and 5 bases from J; bases unmatched to any gene: 3. Germline CDR1 reads GTSNPN; CDR2 reads SVGIG (reference sequence). CDR3 length: 13 amino acids. CDR3 sequence reads: CAWNDRGDQPQHF. The CDR3 nucleotides are TGTGCCTGGAATGACAGGGGGGATCAGCCCCAGCATTTT.

A note on this clone: Other DNA sequences within the sample encode an identical CDR3. V is TRBV6-5 and J is TRBJ1-6; D not certain. The germline gives CDR1 MNHEY, CDR2 SVGAGI. V was pared by 0 bases and J by 6 bases, with 3 bases between. CDR3 length: 13 amino acids. The CDR3 nucleotides read TGTGCCAGCAGTTACTCACGTAATTCACCCCTCCACTTT. Translating gives CASSYSRNSPLHF.

The V gene is TRBV27, the J gene TRBJ2-6; D may match TRBD1 or TRBD2 (6 bases each). The CDR3 runs to 19 residues. The germline V gene has CDR1 MNHEY and CDR2 SMNVEV (reference sequence). V gave up 7 bases and J gave up 2 bases, with 24 bases separating them. The CDR3 here is CASNPGVAGRIAGANVLTF. CDR3 bases: TGTGCCAGCAACCCAGGGGTTGCGGGGAGAATTGCTGGGGCCAACGTCCTGACTTTC.

The chain links TRBV7-2 to TRBJ2-5; no clear D gene. Germline CDR1 SGHTA, CDR2 FQGNSA. There are 12 residues in the CDR3. V lost 6 bases and J 7 bases, leaving 12 bases between the germline ends. CDR3 in amino acids: CASSLGRVTQYF. In DNA, the CDR3 is TGTGCCAGCAGTCTAGGAAGGGTGACCCAGTACTTC.

The chain combines TRBV6-5 with TRBJ2-4; the D is unclear. The CDR3 contains 14 residues. CDR1 and CDR2 (germline): MNHEY, SVGAGI. V shed 4 bases and J shed 9 bases, with 16 bases lying between them. The CDR3 sequence is CASSSPGAPGIQYF. The CDR3 bases are TGTGCCAGCAGTTCCCCCGGAGCCCCTGGCATTCAGTACTTC.

The chain employs TRBV25-1 and TRBJ1-5; D unresolved. CDR3 length equals 14 residues. Trimming stripped 4 bases from V and 5 bases from J, with 12 bases between. Germline assignment: CDR1 MGHDK and CDR2 SYGVNS. The CDR3 DNA is TGTGCCAGCAGTGGCCCGGCGGTATATCAGCCCCAGCATTTT. It encodes CASSGPAVYQPQHF.

The chain couples TRBV7-9 to TRBJ2-1; D gene uncertain. This CDR3 is built from 14 residues. V shed 3 bases and J shed 5 bases, with 11 bases lying between them. Germline V lookup: CDR1 SEHNR, CDR2 FQNEAQ (reference sequence). CDR3 sequence reads: CASSLLLLDNEQFF. The CDR3 coding sequence is TGTGCCAGCAGCTTGCTCCTCCTGGACAATGAGCAGTTCTTC.

CDR3 sequence reads: CASTMTGGHPETQYF. In DNA, the CDR3 is TGTGCCAGCACCATGACAGGGGGCCATCCAGAGACCCAGTACTTC. The chain joins TRBV6-1 to TRBJ2-5, with 10 nucleotides matching TRBD1. CDR3 size: 15 residues. The germline CDR1 and CDR2 sequences are MNHNS and SASEGT. V lost 7 bases to trimming and J lost 4 bases; unmatched junction nucleotides: 9.

This chain connects TRBV5-4 to TRBJ1-1; the D is unclear. The CDR3 sequence is 15 residues long. The ends were cut back, 4 bases at V and 2 bases at J, with 15 bases in the middle. Germline V CDR1 and CDR2: SGHNT, YYREEE (reference sequence). DNA of the CDR3: TGTGCCAGCAGCGTCGATGCCCTGACTAACACTGAAGCTTTCTTT. This sequence encodes CASSVDALTNTEAFF. The full variable domain, its missing parts supplied by reference TRBV5-4 and TRBJ1-1, is ETGVTQSPTHLIKTRGQQVTLRCSSQSGHNTVSWYQQALGQGPQFIFQYYREEENGRGNFPPRFSGLQFPNYSSELNVNALELDDSALYLCASSVDALTNTEAFFGQGTRLTVV.

The J gene is TRBJ1-2, the V gene TRBV5-1, with TRBD1 identical over 12 bases. Losses at the gene ends were 10 bases for V and 3 bases for J; bases not matched to a gene: 13. The CDR3 is 16 amino acids. Germline loops: CDR1 SGHRS, CDR2 YFSETQ. The CDR3 spells CASKSGTGGVDYGYTF. The CDR3 DNA is TGCGCCTCTAAGTCGGGGACAGGGGGCGTTGACTATGGCTACACCTTC.

The chain joins TRBV18 to TRBJ2-7; D unresolved. With 8 bases removed from V and 1 base from J, the gap between germline ends came to 15 bases. This CDR3 is 14 amino acids long. The germline V gene encodes CDR1 KGHSH and CDR2 LQKENI. The CDR3 spells CASASDAGSYEQYF. The CDR3 bases are TGTGCCAGCGCATCTGACGCCGGTTCCTACGAGCAGTACTTC.

V is TRBV5-1 and J is TRBJ2-5; TRBD2 is a possible D gene (5 bases). The CDR3 runs to 14 residues. The germline CDR1 and CDR2 sequences are SGHRS and YFSETQ. Trimming cost V 5 bases and J 1 base, with 12 bases left between them. The CDR3 loop is CASRSAGLQETQYF. The CDR3 DNA reads as TGCGCCAGCAGAAGCGCGGGCCTCCAAGAGACCCAGTACTTC.

V and J are TRBV5-4 and TRBJ2-5, with 7 bases lining up with TRBD1. The end of the DNA fits TRBJ2-7 better, so the J call may be wrong. The germline V gene has CDR1 SGHNT and CDR2 YYREEE (reference sequence). The CDR3 is made up of 16 amino acids. The CDR3 region has the DNA TGTGCCAGCAGCTCTGGCTGGGACAGTGCGTCCTACGAGCAGTACTTC. It encodes CASSSGWDSASYEQYF.

This clone was recorded a few times. The chain links TRBV4-1 to TRBJ1-6; tentative D call: TRBD1 (5 bases). CDR1 and CDR2 (germline): MGHRA, YSYEKL. V gave up 6 bases and J gave up 9 bases, with 18 bases separating them. The CDR3 loop spans 15 amino acids. The CDR3 bases are TGCGCCAGCAGTCAGACAGTGTGGGTGAGTTCACCCCTCCACTTT. This gives the protein CASSQTVWVSSPLHF.

The V and J genes are TRBV6-5 and TRBJ2-7, with 12 positions matching TRBD1. The CDR3 runs 14 residues. From germline, CDR1 is MNHEY and CDR2 SVGAGI. V was pared by 6 bases and J by 7 bases, with 7 bases of the junction left unmatched. CDR3 in DNA: TGTGCCAGCAGGCCGGGACAGGGGGCGAGGGAGCAGTACTTC. Its protein product is CASRPGQGAREQYF.

As for this clone: The sample contains more than one DNA sequence encoding this CDR3. V and J are TRBV19 and TRBJ1-6; a possible D gene is TRBD1 (5 bases). V was cut by 1 base and J by 6 bases, with 7 bases left in between. Germline CDR1 is LNHDA and CDR2 is SQIVND (reference sequence). This CDR3 is built from 14 residues. The CDR3 coding sequence is TGTGCCAGTAGTATAGCGGGGGGTAATTCACCCCTCCACTTT. Translation: CASSIAGGNSPLHF.

This sequence joins TRBV7-2 and TRBJ2-7; no reliable D call. Germline V gene sequence: CDR1 SGHTA, CDR2 FQGNSA. Trimming stripped 2 bases from V and 3 bases from J, with 11 bases between. This CDR3 is 14 amino acids long. In DNA, the CDR3 is TGTGCCAGCAGCTTAACGGCCCCCTACTACGAGCAGTACTTC. Translation gives CASSLTAPYYEQYF.

The V call is TRBV7-2, the J call TRBJ1-5; D might be TRBD1 (5 bases). V dropped 5 bases and J dropped 1 base, with 15 bases sitting between them. This CDR3 comprises 16 residues. Germline V lookup: CDR1 SGHTA, CDR2 FQGNSA. CDR3 region: CASSPEGFWSNQPQHF. The CDR3 nucleotides are TGTGCCAGCAGCCCCGAGGGGTTTTGGAGCAATCAGCCCCAGCATTTT.

The chain has TRBV5-4 and TRBJ2-2; D remains unclear. Per the germline V gene, CDR1 is SGHNT and CDR2 is YYREEE (reference sequence). The CDR3 extends over 13 amino acids. V lost 1 base to trimming and J lost 1 base, with 2 bases between them. The DNA for the CDR3 is TGTGCCAGCAGCTTGTGGAACACCGGGGAGCTGTTTTTT. It translates to CASSLWNTGELFF.